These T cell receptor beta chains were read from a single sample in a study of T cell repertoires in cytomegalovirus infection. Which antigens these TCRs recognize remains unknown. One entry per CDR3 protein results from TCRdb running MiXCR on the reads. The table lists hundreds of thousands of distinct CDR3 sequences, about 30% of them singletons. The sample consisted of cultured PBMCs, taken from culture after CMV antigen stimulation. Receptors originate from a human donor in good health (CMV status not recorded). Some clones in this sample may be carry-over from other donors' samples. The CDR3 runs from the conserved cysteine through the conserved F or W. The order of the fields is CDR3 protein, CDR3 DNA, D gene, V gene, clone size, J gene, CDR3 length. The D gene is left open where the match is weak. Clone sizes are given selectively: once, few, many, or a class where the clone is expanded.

CDR3aa: CASSLKRDQPQHF
CDR3nt: TGTGCCAGCAGTTTGAAGCGAGATCAGCCCCAGCATTTT
d_gene: -
v_gene: TRBV12-3/TRBV12-4
abundance: few
j_gene: TRBJ1-5
len: 13

CDR3aa: CASSLEVTSNQPQHF
CDR3nt: TGTGCCAGCTCCCTTGAAGTGACTAGCAATCAGCCCCAGCATTTT
d_gene: -
v_gene: TRBV18
abundance: few
j_gene: TRBJ1-5
len: 15

CDR3aa: CASRGQGANEKLFF
CDR3nt: TGTGCCAGCAGGGGTCAGGGTGCTAATGAAAAACTGTTTTTT
d_gene: -
v_gene: TRBV2
abundance: -
j_gene: TRBJ1-4
len: 14

CDR3aa: CSASVRTWRGGYTF
CDR3nt: TGCAGTGCTAGCGTTAGGACTTGGCGAGGTGGCTACACCTTC
d_gene: -
v_gene: TRBV20-1
abundance: -
j_gene: TRBJ1-2
len: 14

CDR3aa: CASSFGTLGWKLFF
CDR3nt: TGTGCCAGCAGTTTTGGTACACTGGGATGGAAACTGTTTTTT
d_gene: -
v_gene: TRBV28
abundance: few
j_gene: TRBJ1-4
len: 14

CDR3aa: CASSLRFRGDEQFF
CDR3nt: TGTGCCAGCAGCTTAAGGTTTCGTGGAGATGAGCAGTTCTTC
d_gene: -
v_gene: TRBV7-2
abundance: few
j_gene: TRBJ2-1
len: 14

CDR3aa: CASSQMGVGAFF
CDR3nt: TGTGCCAGCAGTCAGATGGGGGTTGGAGCTTTCTTT
d_gene: -
v_gene: TRBV12-3/TRBV12-4
abundance: -
j_gene: TRBJ1-1
len: 12

CDR3aa: CASSFGPWQPQHF
CDR3nt: TGTGCCAGCAGCTTCGGCCCCTGGCAGCCCCAGCATTTT
d_gene: -
v_gene: TRBV7-9
abundance: -
j_gene: TRBJ1-5
len: 13

CDR3aa: CASSFRAAYPTGELFF
CDR3nt: TGTGCCAGCAGTTTCCGGGCAGCGTATCCCACCGGGGAGCTGTTTTTT
d_gene: -
v_gene: TRBV27
abundance: few
j_gene: TRBJ2-2
len: 16

CDR3aa: CASRASGQETQYF
CDR3nt: TGTGCCAGCAGGGCTAGCGGACAAGAGACCCAGTACTTC
d_gene: TRBD2
v_gene: TRBV27
abundance: few
j_gene: TRBJ2-5
len: 13

CDR3aa: CASSGDRKFSMGYTF
CDR3nt: TGTGCCAGCAGTGGGGACAGGAAGTTCTCTATGGGCTACACCTTC
d_gene: TRBD1
v_gene: TRBV11-2
abundance: many
j_gene: TRBJ1-2
len: 15

CDR3aa: CASGDPRRGYTF
CDR3nt: TGTGCTAGTGGTGACCCCCGACGCGGCTACACCTTC
d_gene: -
v_gene: TRBV12-5
abundance: few
j_gene: TRBJ1-2
len: 12

CDR3aa: CAAGHRVRDEQFF
CDR3nt: TGCGCCGCAGGCCACAGGGTTAGGGATGAGCAGTTCTTC
d_gene: -
v_gene: TRBV4-1
abundance: -
j_gene: TRBJ2-1
len: 13

CDR3aa: CASSLGPAGGSDTQYF
CDR3nt: TGTGCCAGCAGCTTAGGCCCAGCGGGAGGCTCAGATACGCAGTATTTT
d_gene: TRBD2
v_gene: TRBV7-2
abundance: many
j_gene: TRBJ2-3
len: 16

CDR3aa: CASSEDGGTTEAFF
CDR3nt: TGTGCCAGCAGCGAAGACGGAGGAACTACTGAAGCTTTCTTT
d_gene: -
v_gene: TRBV7-2
abundance: few
j_gene: TRBJ1-1
len: 14

CDR3aa: CASSQDRDTQYF
CDR3nt: TGTGCCAGCAGCCAAGATAGAGATACGCAGTATTTT
d_gene: -
v_gene: TRBV3-1
abundance: -
j_gene: TRBJ2-3
len: 12

CDR3aa: CSVVRTGGRVNTEAFF
CDR3nt: TGCAGCGTCGTAAGGACAGGGGGCAGGGTGAACACTGAAGCTTTCTTT
d_gene: TRBD1
v_gene: TRBV29-1
abundance: -
j_gene: TRBJ1-1
len: 16

CDR3aa: CASSLSGRGTNSPLHF
CDR3nt: TGTGCCAGCAGCTTATCTGGGCGGGGGACGAATTCACCCCTCCACTTT
d_gene: -
v_gene: TRBV7-9
abundance: -
j_gene: TRBJ1-6
len: 16

CDR3aa: CASSLLGDGNQPRHF
CDR3nt: TGTGCCAGCAGCTTATTGGGGGACGGCAATCAGCCCCGGCATTTT
d_gene: -
v_gene: TRBV7-6
abundance: -
j_gene: TRBJ1-5
len: 15

CDR3aa: CATSRVGTGYSPLHF
CDR3nt: TGTGCCACCAGCAGAGTGGGGACAGGATATTCACCCCTCCACTTT
d_gene: TRBD1
v_gene: TRBV15
abundance: few
j_gene: TRBJ1-6
len: 15

CDR3aa: CASSSSPPATEAFF
CDR3nt: TGTGCCAGCAGCTCCAGCCCCCCCGCCACTGAAGCTTTCTTT
d_gene: -
v_gene: TRBV5-4
abundance: few
j_gene: TRBJ1-1
len: 14

CDR3aa: CASSLLAGGPPDTQYF
CDR3nt: TGTGCCAGCAGTTTACTAGCGGGGGGGCCCCCAGATACGCAGTATTTT
d_gene: TRBD2
v_gene: TRBV12-3/TRBV12-4
abundance: -
j_gene: TRBJ2-3
len: 16

CDR3aa: CASRSEWGGGGYTF
CDR3nt: TGTGCCAGCAGATCGGAGTGGGGGGGTGGCGGCTACACCTTC
d_gene: -
v_gene: TRBV6-5
abundance: few
j_gene: TRBJ1-2
len: 14

CDR3aa: CASSLKTSVYEQYF
CDR3nt: TGTGCCAGCAGCTTAAAGACTAGTGTCTACGAGCAGTACTTC
d_gene: -
v_gene: TRBV7-2
abundance: many
j_gene: TRBJ2-7
len: 14

CDR3aa: CASSLFWSSGPQHF
CDR3nt: TGTGCCAGCAGCTTGTTTTGGTCATCCGGACCCCAGCATTTT
d_gene: -
v_gene: TRBV5-6
abundance: -
j_gene: TRBJ1-5
len: 14

CDR3aa: CASSRGDNYSGNTIYF
CDR3nt: TGCGCCAGCAGCCGAGGGGACAACTACTCTGGAAACACCATATATTTT
d_gene: -
v_gene: TRBV5-1
abundance: few
j_gene: TRBJ1-3
len: 16

CDR3aa: CASRLMDAGELFF
CDR3nt: TGTGCCAGCAGACTCATGGATGCCGGGGAGCTGTTTTTT
d_gene: -
v_gene: TRBV7-9
abundance: few
j_gene: TRBJ2-2
len: 13

CDR3aa: CASSASGGETEAFF
CDR3nt: TGTGCCAGCAGCGCGTCAGGGGGCGAAACTGAAGCTTTCTTT
d_gene: TRBD1
v_gene: TRBV28
abundance: -
j_gene: TRBJ1-1
len: 14

CDR3aa: CASSFGTRGYEQYF
CDR3nt: TGTGCCAGCAGCTTCGGGACAAGAGGCTACGAGCAGTACTTC
d_gene: -
v_gene: TRBV5-5
abundance: -
j_gene: TRBJ2-7
len: 14

CDR3aa: CSARDSGKVNTEAFF
CDR3nt: TGCAGTGCTAGAGATTCCGGCAAAGTGAACACTGAAGCTTTCTTT
d_gene: -
v_gene: TRBV20-1
abundance: -
j_gene: TRBJ1-1
len: 15

CDR3aa: CASSLGSARANTQYF
CDR3nt: TGTGCCAGCAGTTTAGGATCGGCGCGGGCAAATACGCAGTATTTT
d_gene: -
v_gene: TRBV27
abundance: -
j_gene: TRBJ2-3
len: 15

CDR3aa: CAISARTENIYGYTF
CDR3nt: TGTGCCATCAGCGCGCGGACAGAGAACATCTATGGCTACACCTTC
d_gene: -
v_gene: TRBV10-3
abundance: -
j_gene: TRBJ1-2
len: 15

CDR3aa: CASSLVRGTGRNEQFF
CDR3nt: TGTGCCAGCAGCTTGGTAAGGGGGACAGGGAGGAATGAGCAGTTCTTC
d_gene: TRBD1
v_gene: TRBV5-4
abundance: few
j_gene: TRBJ2-1
len: 16

CDR3aa: CSATGPETQYF
CDR3nt: TGCAGTGCTACAGGGCCGGAGACCCAGTACTTC
d_gene: -
v_gene: TRBV20-1
abundance: -
j_gene: TRBJ2-5
len: 11

CDR3aa: CARTSGSTGETQYF
CDR3nt: TGTGCCAGGACTAGCGGGAGTACTGGGGAGACCCAGTACTTC
d_gene: TRBD2
v_gene: TRBV2
abundance: once
j_gene: TRBJ2-5
len: 14

CDR3aa: CASSQDFYEQYF
CDR3nt: TGTGCCAGCAGCCAGGACTTCTACGAGCAGTACTTC
d_gene: -
v_gene: TRBV12-3/TRBV12-4
abundance: -
j_gene: TRBJ2-7
len: 12